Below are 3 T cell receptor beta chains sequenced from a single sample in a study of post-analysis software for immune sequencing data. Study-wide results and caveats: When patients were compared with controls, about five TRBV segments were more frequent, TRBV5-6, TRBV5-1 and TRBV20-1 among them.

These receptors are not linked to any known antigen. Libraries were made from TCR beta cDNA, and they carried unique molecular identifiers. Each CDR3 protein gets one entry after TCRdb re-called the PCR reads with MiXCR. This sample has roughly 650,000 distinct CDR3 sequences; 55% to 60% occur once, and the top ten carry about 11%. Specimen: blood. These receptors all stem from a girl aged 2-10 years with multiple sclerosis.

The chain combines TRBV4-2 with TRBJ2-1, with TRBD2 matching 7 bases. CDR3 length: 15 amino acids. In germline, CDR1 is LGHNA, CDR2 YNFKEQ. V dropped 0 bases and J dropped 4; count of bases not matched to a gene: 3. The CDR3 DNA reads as TGTGCCAGCAGCCAAGAGGTGGGAGGGTACAATGAGCAGTTCTTC. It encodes CASSQEVGGYNEQFF.

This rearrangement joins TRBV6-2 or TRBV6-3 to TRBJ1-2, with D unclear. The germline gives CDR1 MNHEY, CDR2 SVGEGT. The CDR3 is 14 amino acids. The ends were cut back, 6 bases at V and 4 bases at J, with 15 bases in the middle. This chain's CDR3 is CASRINGNLYGYTF. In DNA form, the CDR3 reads TGTGCCAGCAGAATCAACGGGAACCTCTATGGCTACACCTTC.

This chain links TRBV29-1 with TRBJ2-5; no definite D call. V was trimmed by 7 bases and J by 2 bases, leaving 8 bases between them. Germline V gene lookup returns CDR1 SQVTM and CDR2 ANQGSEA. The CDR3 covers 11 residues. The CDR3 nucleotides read TGCAGCGGACGGACGCAAGAGACCCAGTACTTC. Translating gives CSGRTQETQYF.